The 31 T cell receptor beta chains given below trace back to one sample, sequenced in a study of T-cell reconstitution after alpha-beta-depleted transplantation in children. Unique molecular identifiers were built into the TCRbeta library. TCRdb ran MiXCR on the PCR reads and lists one entry per CDR3 protein. The sample lists 200,000 to 250,000 distinct CDR3 sequences, around 9.5% occurring once. The sample consisted of PBMCs from the stem cell graft donor, taken from the stem cell graft. Source of these receptors: a human donor who donated a stem cell graft to a child with acute lymphoblastic leukemia.

This clonotype was seen at least ten times. This chain's CDR3 is CAISEGQGKNNEQFF. The CDR3 DNA reads TGTGCCATCAGTGAGGGACAGGGAAAAAACAATGAGCAGTTCTTC. The chain recombines TRBV10-3 with TRBJ2-1; 8 positions match TRBD1. The J segment lost 5 bases and the V segment lost 2 bases, leaving 5 bases of the junction unmatched. Per the germline V gene, CDR1 is ENHRY and CDR2 is SYGVKD. This CDR3 is built from 15 residues.

V and J are TRBV6-1 and TRBJ2-7, with D uncertain. Trimming took 8 bases from V and 0 from J, leaving 14 bases between them. Germline lookup yields CDR1 MNHNS and CDR2 SASEGT. The CDR3 covers 14 residues. The CDR3 spells CASARLLSSYEQYF. For the CDR3, the DNA is TGTGCCAGCGCGAGGCTCTTGAGCTCCTACGAGCAGTACTTC.

Many counts were recorded for this clonotype. V gene TRBV3-1 combines with J gene TRBJ2-5; D gene unclear. The CDR3 extends over 14 amino acids. Germline V gene lookup returns CDR1 LGHDT and CDR2 YNNKEL (reference sequence). V was clipped by 2 bases and J by 5 bases, with 12 bases between them. The CDR3 sequence is CASSQQPMGETQYF. The CDR3 DNA is TGTGCCAGCAGCCAACAGCCCATGGGGGAGACCCAGTACTTC.

This clonotype was counted ten times or more. J is TRBJ1-2 and V is TRBV25-1, with D maybe TRBD1 (5 bases). Trimming left V 4 bases short and J 4 bases short, with 16 bases between. This CDR3 comprises 15 residues. Germline V gene sequence: CDR1 MGHDK, CDR2 SYGVNS. CDR3 coding DNA: TGTGCCAGCAGTGTGCTGGCAGGGTCTGCCTATGGCTACACCTTC. Encoded protein: CASSVLAGSAYGYTF.

The table lists this clonotype with many counts. The chain joins TRBV7-2 to TRBJ2-5; 9 positions agree with TRBD2. CDR3 size: 19 residues. Per germline, CDR1 SGHTA and CDR2 FQGNSA. V lost 5 bases and J lost 5; bases outside the gene matches: 21. CDR3 sequence (DNA): TGTGCCAGCAGCACCACGGGACTAGCCGGAATTGGATTAAGGGAGACCCAGTACTTC. Protein: CASSTTGLAGIGLRETQYF.

The table lists this clonotype with many counts. The chain couples TRBV27 to TRBJ1-1; no reliable D call. V was trimmed by 3 bases and J by 4 bases, leaving 12 bases between them. Germline V lookup: CDR1 MNHEY, CDR2 SMNVEV (reference sequence). The CDR3 runs 14 residues. Here the CDR3 reads CASSLFGEGTEAFF. The CDR3 DNA sequence: TGTGCCAGCAGTTTGTTCGGGGAGGGCACTGAAGCTTTCTTT.

The gene calls are TRBV7-9 and TRBJ2-3, with D possibly matching TRBD2 (5 bases). The V and J ends lost 4 bases and 2 bases respectively, with 10 bases between them. CDR3 length equals 14 residues. Germline V gene lookup returns CDR1 SEHNR and CDR2 FQNEAQ (reference sequence). The DNA of the CDR3 is TGTGCCAGCAGCTCCGAGGGCAACACAGATACGCAGTATTTT. This encodes CASSSEGNTDTQYF.

V is TRBV12-3 or TRBV12-4 and J is TRBJ2-7; D is undetermined. Between the trimmed V and J ends, which lost 9 bases and 3 bases, there was a span of 12 bases. The CDR3 loop spans 12 amino acids. This CDR3 reads CASRASNYEQYF. The CDR3 DNA follows: TGTGCCAGTAGGGCCTCGAACTACGAGCAGTACTTC.

The chain links TRBV29-1 to TRBJ1-1; 9 positions match TRBD1. J gave up 4 bases and V 4 bases, and 7 bases lay outside the gene matches. The CDR3 runs 14 residues. Per germline, CDR1 SQVTM and CDR2 ANQGSEA. CDR3 sequence reads: CSVGDRVVGTEAFF. CDR3 nucleotide sequence: TGCAGCGTTGGGGACAGGGTCGTAGGCACTGAAGCTTTCTTT.

The V call is TRBV10-3, the J call TRBJ2-7; D ambiguous. Between the trimmed V and J ends, which lost 2 bases and 5 bases, there was a span of 16 bases. The V gene's germline CDR1 is ENHRY and CDR2 SYGVKD. The CDR3 runs 15 residues. The CDR3, as DNA: TGTGCCATCAGTGAGACGGACCCGGGTGGCCACGAGCAGTACTTC. Translation: CAISETDPGGHEQYF.

In this sample, this clonotype turned up a few times. The chain joins TRBV4-2 to TRBJ2-5; D unresolved. The germline V gene encodes CDR1 LGHNA and CDR2 YNFKEQ. Trimming stripped 3 bases from V and 5 bases from J, with 10 bases between. This CDR3 contains 13 residues. CDR3 sequence reads: CASSQPPEETQYF. For the CDR3, the DNA is TGTGCCAGCAGCCAGCCCCCCGAGGAGACCCAGTACTTC.

This clonotype was seen ten or more times. V is TRBV5-1 and J is TRBJ2-2; possibly TRBD1 for D (5 bases). The CDR3 spans 16 residues. The V gene's germline CDR1 is SGHRS and CDR2 YFSETQ. Trimming cost V 5 bases and J 0 bases, with 14 bases left between them. CDR3 in amino acids: CASSGQPLANTGELFF. As DNA, the CDR3 is TGCGCCAGCAGTGGACAACCCCTCGCGAACACCGGGGAGCTGTTTTTT.

This clonotype was recorded many times. The rearrangement joins TRBV12-3 or TRBV12-4 to TRBJ2-1, with 10 nucleotides matching TRBD1. This CDR3 has 14 residues. J gave up 7 bases and V 8 bases, and 8 bases lay outside the gene matches. This chain's CDR3 is CASGGWTGGNEQFF. The CDR3 nucleotides read TGTGCCAGCGGGGGCTGGACAGGGGGGAATGAGCAGTTCTTC.

V is TRBV9 and J is TRBJ2-1; either TRBD1 or TRBD2 may fit D (6 bases each). CDR1 and CDR2 (germline): SGDLS, YYNGEE. This CDR3 contains 15 residues. Trimming took 0 bases from V and 7 from J, leaving 14 bases between them. In DNA, the CDR3 is TGTGCCAGCAGCGTAGTGGAGGGGGGATGGAATGAGCAGTTCTTC. It translates to CASSVVEGGWNEQFF.

In this sample, this clonotype turned up many times. The chain is built from TRBV27 and TRBJ1-2; TRBD1 agrees at 7 bases. Germline V gene sequence: CDR1 MNHEY, CDR2 SMNVEV (reference sequence). The V segment lost 0 bases and the J segment 8 bases; nucleotides outside the gene matches: 6. The CDR3 is 14 residues long. CDR3 residues: CASSLSVEGGGYTF. The CDR3 DNA reads TGTGCCAGCAGTTTATCCGTAGAAGGGGGCGGCTACACCTTC.

This clonotype was observed at least ten times. The CDR3 here is CASSITRVSGNTIYF. The CDR3 region has the DNA TGTGCCAGCAGCATTACACGGGTCTCTGGAAACACCATATATTTT. The V gene is TRBV7-2, the J gene TRBJ1-3; D remains ambiguous. The CDR3 runs to 15 residues. Per the germline V gene, CDR1 is SGHTA and CDR2 is FQGNSA. Trimming stripped 5 bases from V and 0 bases from J, with 11 bases between. The complete variable domain, with remaining parts taken from reference TRBV7-2 and TRBJ1-3, reads GAGVSQSPSNKVTEKGKDVELRCDPISGHTALYWYRQSLGQGLEFLIYFQGNSAPDKSGLPSDRFSAERTGGSVSTLTIQRTQQEDSAVYLCASSITRVSGNTIYFGEGSWLTVV.

The V gene is TRBV12-3 or TRBV12-4, the J gene TRBJ2-3; 8 nucleotides agree with TRBD2. CDR3 length: 14 amino acids. V gave up 8 bases and J gave up 6 bases; unmatched junction bases: 10. CDR3 bases: TGTGCCAGCGGACCGGGGGGGGGCGCGGATACGCAGTATTTT. The encoded protein is CASGPGGGADTQYF.

The chain joins TRBV4-1 to TRBJ2-1; D gene unclear. V was pared by 1 base and J by 10 bases, with 8 bases between. CDR3 length: 12 amino acids. CDR1 and CDR2 from the germline V gene are MGHRA and YSYEKL. The CDR3 nucleotides read TGCGCCAGCAGCCAAGCGGCCGAAGAGCAGTTCTTC. Residues: CASSQAAEEQFF.

This clonotype was detected a few times. For the CDR3, the DNA is TGTGCCAGCGACAGAACAGGGGGCGTAGGCGAGCAGTACTTC. Translation gives CASDRTGGVGEQYF. This chain joins TRBV6-2 or TRBV6-3 and TRBJ2-7; TRBD1 aligns across 9 bases. The CDR3 loop spans 14 amino acids. In germline, CDR1 is MNHEY, CDR2 SVGEGT. The J segment lost 6 bases and the V segment lost 8 bases, leaving 11 bases of the junction unmatched.

This clonotype was counted ten times or more. The chain combines TRBV6-1 with TRBJ1-4, with D maybe TRBD1 (6 bases). Deletions cut 6 bases from V and 8 bases from J, with 13 bases between. The CDR3 covers 13 residues. From germline, CDR1 is MNHNS and CDR2 SASEGT. In nucleotides, the CDR3 is TGTGCCAGCAGCCGACAGGACGGGGAAAAACTGTTTTTT. This sequence encodes CASSRQDGEKLFF.

This clonotype was seen a handful of times. The chain is built from TRBV20-1 and TRBJ2-5, with D perhaps matching TRBD1 or TRBD2 (5 bases each). The germline V and J ends were trimmed by 0 bases and 3 bases, with 11 bases remaining between them. CDR1 is DFQATT and CDR2 is SNEGSKA in the germline V gene (reference sequence). CDR3 length equals 14 residues. Written as DNA, the CDR3 is TGCAGTGCTAGAGATGAGGGGCGCGAAGAGACCCAGTACTTC. It yields the protein CSARDEGREETQYF.

This clonotype was observed many times. This chain links TRBV5-1 with TRBJ2-3; TRBD2 agrees at 8 bases. The J segment lost 3 bases and the V segment lost 0 bases, leaving 6 bases of the junction unmatched. The CDR3 extends over 16 amino acids. Germline-derived CDR1 and CDR2 are SGHRS and YFSETQ. The CDR3 here is CASSLARAGVTDTQYF. The CDR3 DNA reads TGCGCCAGCAGCTTGGCTCGAGCGGGGGTAACAGATACGCAGTATTTT.

This clonotype was observed a few times. The chain carries TRBV7-2 and TRBJ2-3, with D perhaps TRBD2 (6 bases). The germline V gene has CDR1 SGHTA and CDR2 FQGNSA. V lost 1 base to trimming and J lost 2 bases, with 10 bases between them. The CDR3 loop spans 15 amino acids. CDR3: CASSLVRGYTDTQYF. The CDR3 region has the DNA TGTGCCAGCAGCTTAGTGCGGGGATACACAGATACGCAGTATTTT.

The chain links TRBV5-5 to TRBJ1-6; TRBD1 matches 7 bases. In germline, CDR1 is SGHKS, CDR2 YYEKEE (reference sequence). The V gene end was trimmed by 0 bases and the J gene end by 8 bases; junction bases not matched to a gene: 11. The CDR3 covers 17 residues. CDR3 sequence: CASSLGATGRTDSPLHF. CDR3 DNA sequence: TGTGCCAGCAGCTTGGGTGCGACAGGGAGGACGGATTCACCCCTCCACTTT.

This chain joins TRBV14 and TRBJ2-3; 10 positions match TRBD2. Germline values: CDR1 SGHDN, CDR2 FVKESK. The junction had 5 bases not matched to a gene; V was cut back by 2 bases and J by 3 bases. The CDR3 has 16 residues. CDR3 amino acids: CASSQKWGLATDTQYF. DNA for the CDR3: TGTGCCAGCAGCCAAAAGTGGGGACTAGCGACAGATACGCAGTATTTT.

This chain connects TRBV3-1 to TRBJ1-2; weak D call: TRBD1 (5 bases). The length of the CDR3 is 14 residues. Germline lookup yields CDR1 LGHDT and CDR2 YNNKEL (reference sequence). The germline V and J ends were trimmed by 4 bases and 8 bases, with 17 bases remaining between them. Here the CDR3 DNA reads TGTGCCAGCAGCCCGAGTCCAGGGATGAGCGGCTACACCTTC. Amino acid sequence: CASSPSPGMSGYTF.

This clonotype was counted between two and nine times. A junction end diverges from the germline sequence, so it may reflect a read error. The chain has TRBV20-1 and TRBJ2-7; D is undetermined. CDR1 is DFQATT, CDR2 SNEGSKA, per germline (reference sequence). The CDR3 spans 14 residues. CDR3: CSAIPPGKAYEQYF. The CDR3 DNA sequence: TGCAGTGCGATCCCTCCTGGGAAGGCGTACGAGCAGTACTTT.

The chain carries TRBV5-1 and TRBJ1-2; TRBD1 is a possible D gene (5 bases). Trimming removed 1 base at V and 5 bases at J, with 12 bases between. Per germline, CDR1 SGHRS and CDR2 YFSETQ. CDR3 length: 14 amino acids. CDR3 in DNA: TGCGCCAGCAGCTTGTCAGGGAACGAGTATGGCTACACCTTC. Translation: CASSLSGNEYGYTF. Variable domain in full (rest from reference TRBV5-1 and TRBJ1-2): KAGVTQTPRYLIKTRGQQVTLSCSPISGHRSVSWYQQTPGQGLQFLFEYFSETQRNKGNFPGRFSGRQFSNSRSEMNVSTLELGDSALYLCASSLSGNEYGYTFGSGTRLTVV.

V gene TRBV27 combines with J gene TRBJ1-5; D is undetermined. Trimming left V 2 bases short and J 1 base short, with 9 bases between. Germline-derived CDR1 and CDR2 are MNHEY and SMNVEV (reference sequence). The CDR3 contains 15 residues. CDR3 residues: CASSLRHGSNQPQHF. The CDR3 DNA follows: TGTGCCAGCAGTTTAAGGCATGGAAGCAATCAGCCCCAGCATTTT.

The table lists this clonotype with a few counts. CDR3 loop: CASSVHRGPNEQFF. Here the CDR3 DNA reads TGCGCCAGCAGTGTCCACCGGGGCCCCAATGAGCAGTTCTTC. This chain connects TRBV10-2 to TRBJ2-1; D tentatively fits TRBD1 or TRBD2 (5 bases each). The germline V gene has CDR1 WSHSY and CDR2 SAAADI. The CDR3 has 14 residues. Trimming cost V 4 bases and J 6 bases, with 13 bases left between them.

The chain uses TRBV5-1 and TRBJ1-2, with D possibly matching TRBD1 (6 bases). The CDR3 runs 14 residues. Germline V CDR1 and CDR2: SGHRS, YFSETQ. The V gene lost 4 bases and the J gene lost 6 bases, with 16 bases spanning the gap. CDR3 sequence reads: CASSVPAGADGYTF. CDR3 nucleotide sequence: TGCGCCAGCAGCGTACCGGCGGGGGCCGATGGCTACACCTTC. Filled out from reference TRBV5-1 and TRBJ1-2, the complete variable domain reads KAGVTQTPRYLIKTRGQQVTLSCSPISGHRSVSWYQQTPGQGLQFLFEYFSETQRNKGNFPGRFSGRQFSNSRSEMNVSTLELGDSALYLCASSVPAGADGYTFGSGTRLTVV.